The 25 T cell receptor beta chains in this list originate from one sample, sequenced in a study of response to subunit inactivated influenza vaccine. Each CDR3 protein gets one entry after TCRdb re-called the RT-PCR reads with MiXCR. The sample includes 500,000 or so distinct CDR3 sequences, approximately 15% seen only once; the top ten take less than 4%. The sample was CD4+ T cells sorted from PBMCs, taken around 25 months after vaccination. The origin of the receptors is a man aged 50-75 years who received an inactivated influenza vaccine.

This clonotype was recorded once. This sequence joins TRBV15 and TRBJ2-2; D not resolved. V lost 5 bases to trimming and J lost 2 bases, with 18 bases between them. Germline CDR1 reads LNHNV; CDR2 reads YYDKDF (reference sequence). The CDR3 consists of 17 residues. CDR3 amino acids: CATSASVPTLNTGELFF. CDR3 nucleotides: TGTGCCACCAGCGCAAGCGTCCCGACATTAAACACCGGGGAGCTGTTTTTT.

The chain carries TRBV28 and TRBJ1-5; 9 nucleotides line up with TRBD1. Germline CDR1 is MDHEN and CDR2 is SYDVKM. The V gene end was trimmed by 5 bases and the J gene end by 6 bases; junction bases not matched to a gene: 11. This CDR3 region has 16 residues. The CDR3 DNA is TGTGCCAGCAGTCTCTATTCCGGGACAGGGACTCAGCCCCAGCATTTT. This codes for CASSLYSGTGTQPQHF.

The CDR3 DNA reads as TGTGCCAGCAGCTTAACCAGACAGGGGATCGACGAGCAGTACTTC. Protein product: CASSLTRQGIDEQYF. The rearrangement links TRBV7-9 to TRBJ2-7; 8 bases match TRBD1. V shed 2 bases and J 5 bases; nucleotides not matched to a gene: 8. This CDR3 contains 15 residues. Germline V gives CDR1 SEHNR, CDR2 FQNEAQ (reference sequence).

In its sample, this clonotype was seen once. The chain links TRBV12-3 or TRBV12-4 to TRBJ2-1, with D unresolved. The CDR3 sequence is 13 residues long. Trimming cost V 6 bases and J 4 bases, with 10 bases left between them. CDR3 sequence reads: CASRPTVYNEQFF. The CDR3 DNA reads TGTGCCAGCAGGCCCACAGTGTACAATGAGCAGTTCTTC.

The sample holds a few counts of this clonotype. This chain joins TRBV12-3 or TRBV12-4 and TRBJ2-1; TRBD1 matches at 8 bases. The J segment lost 12 bases and the V segment lost 3 bases, leaving 4 bases of the junction unmatched. The CDR3 loop spans 12 amino acids. The CDR3, as DNA: TGTGCCAGCAGTTTGGACAGGGTCCGGCAGTTCTTC. Protein: CASSLDRVRQFF.

The chain employs TRBV12-3 or TRBV12-4 and TRBJ1-3; D might be TRBD1 (6 bases). The CDR3 loop spans 12 amino acids. Trimming shortened V by 2 bases and J by 8 bases, and 7 bases separated the two germline ends. In DNA form, the CDR3 reads TGTGCCAGCAGTTTAAACAGGGACACCATATATTTT. Encoded protein: CASSLNRDTIYF.

The rearrangement joins TRBV2 to TRBJ1-2; D uncertain. The CDR3 contains 14 residues. V was cut by 4 bases and J by 0 bases, with 9 bases left in between. Germline CDR1 is SNHLY and CDR2 is FYNNEI. The CDR3 DNA is TGTGCCAGCAGTGGGTTTACAGCTAACTATGGCTACACCTTC. Its protein is CASSGFTANYGYTF. Based on the CDR3 plus reference TRBV2 and TRBJ1-2, the full variable domain is EPEVTQTPSHQVTQMGQEVILRCVPISNHLYFYWYRQILGQKVEFLVSFYNNEISEKSEIFDDQFSVERPDGSNFTLKIRSTKLEDSAMYFCASSGFTANYGYTFGSGTRLTVV.

This clonotype was observed at least ten times. The chain has TRBV5-6 and TRBJ1-1; TRBD1 might be the D (5 bases). V was shortened by 0 bases and J by 6 bases, with 12 bases between the two germline ends. The V gene's germline CDR1 is SGHDT and CDR2 YYEEEE. The CDR3 extends over 14 amino acids. CDR3 loop: CASSLGQYVPEAFF. The CDR3 nucleotides read TGTGCCAGCAGCTTGGGACAGTACGTCCCTGAAGCTTTCTTT.

The rearrangement uses TRBV21-1 and TRBJ2-4; the D segment call TRBD1 is taken from the table without a DNA check. TRBV21-1 is designated a pseudogene. The CDR3 runs 22 residues. CDR3 residues: CASSKLWPRTGDTMIAKNIQYF. The CDR3 DNA reads TGTGCCAGCAGCAAATTATGGCCCCGGACAGGGGACACGATGATAGCCAAAAACATTCAGTACTTC.

To note about this clonotype: One end of the junction varies from germline; a read error may be responsible. The V and J genes are TRBV20-1 and TRBJ1-5, with D uncertain. This CDR3 has 15 residues. Per the germline V gene, CDR1 is DFQATT and CDR2 is SNEGSKA (reference sequence). CDR3 region: CSGRDETDSNQPQHF. The CDR3, as DNA: TGCAGTGGTAGAGATGAAACAGATAGCAATCAGCCCCAGCATTTT.

This chain uses TRBV18 with TRBJ1-4, with D hard to call. The CDR3 extends over 16 amino acids. The V and J ends lost 1 base and 4 bases respectively, with 13 bases between them. CDR1 and CDR2 (germline): KGHSH, LQKENI. The CDR3, as DNA: TGTGCCAGCTCACCACGAGGCGGGTCGGATAATGAAAAACTGTTTTTT. Translated: CASSPRGGSDNEKLFF.

This clonotype turned up a few times. This chain joins TRBV11-1 and TRBJ2-1; possibly TRBD1 or TRBD2 for D (5 bases each). The CDR3 is 13 residues long. Germline V gene data show CDR1 as SGHAT and CDR2 as FQDESV (reference sequence). Trimming shortened V by 5 bases and J by 9 bases, and 14 bases separated the two germline ends. CDR3: CASSLGAEGEQFF. The CDR3 nucleotides are TGTGCCAGCAGCCTCGGGGCAGAGGGTGAGCAGTTCTTC.

This chain connects TRBV7-6 to TRBJ2-2; 8 nucleotides match TRBD1. Germline CDR1 is SGHVS and CDR2 is FNYEAQ. This CDR3 region has 15 residues. V lost 3 bases and J lost 6; bases outside the gene matches: 6. In DNA, the CDR3 is TGTGCCAGCAGCTTGGAAGACAGGGGTGCCGGGGAGCTGTTTTTT. This codes for CASSLEDRGAGELFF.

The J gene is TRBJ2-3, the V gene TRBV20-1, with 7 bases lining up with TRBD1. The CDR3 runs to 12 residues. Per the germline V gene, CDR1 is DFQATT and CDR2 is SNEGSKA (reference sequence). The trim removed 4 bases at V and 5 bases at J, leaving 3 bases unmatched. The CDR3 reads CSATRDRDTQYF. The CDR3 DNA reads TGCAGTGCTACCCGGGACAGAGATACGCAGTATTTT.

CDR3 amino acids: CASSQESNPDTEAFF. The DNA of the CDR3 is TGCGCCAGCAGCCAAGAATCCAACCCGGACACTGAAGCTTTCTTT. The chain uses TRBV4-3 and TRBJ1-1; D gene unclear. The CDR3 is 15 residues long. CDR1 is LGHNA and CDR2 is YSLEER in the germline V gene. V lost 0 bases and J 3 bases, leaving 11 bases between the germline ends.

This clonotype was counted only a few times. This sequence joins TRBV6-1 and TRBJ1-1; 7 positions match TRBD1. This CDR3 has 15 amino acids. Germline CDR1 reads MNHNS; CDR2 reads SASEGT. J was trimmed by 9 bases and V by 6 bases; bases with no gene match: 16. The CDR3 coding sequence is TGTGCCAGCAGCAACGTGGGACCCAACAGGGGCAAAGCTTTCTTT. This encodes CASSNVGPNRGKAFF.

At least ten counts were recorded for this clonotype. An end of the junction differs from the germline gene, which may be a read error. This chain links TRBV5-1 with TRBJ2-3; D might be TRBD2 (6 bases). Germline assignment: CDR1 SGHRS and CDR2 YFSETQ. This CDR3 is 14 amino acids long. The CDR3: CASSLADSTDTQYF. Here the CDR3 DNA reads TGTGCCAGCAGTTTAGCGGACAGCACAGATACGCAGTATTTT.

The CDR3 here is CASSSSGGPPTGELFF. The CDR3 nucleotides are TGTGCCAGCAGTTCTAGCGGGGGGCCACCCACCGGGGAGCTGTTTTTT. The chain uses TRBV5-5 and TRBJ2-2, with TRBD2 matching over 11 bases. The V gene's germline CDR1 is SGHKS and CDR2 YYEKEE (reference sequence). The J segment lost 4 bases and the V segment lost 5 bases, leaving 7 bases of the junction unmatched. The CDR3 runs to 16 residues.

This chain joins TRBV6-1 and TRBJ1-5, with 9 bases aligning to TRBD1. Germline CDR1 MNHNS, CDR2 SASEGT. CDR3 length equals 17 residues. V lost 5 bases, J lost 0 bases, and 8 bases stayed unmatched. The DNA for the CDR3 is TGTGCCAGCAGTCCACATGGACAGGGGCCTAGCAATCAGCCCCAGCATTTT. Amino acid sequence: CASSPHGQGPSNQPQHF.

The sample holds one count of this clonotype. V gene TRBV6-1 combines with J gene TRBJ2-7, with a possible D match to TRBD2 (6 bases). This CDR3 is built from 15 residues. From germline, CDR1 is MNHNS and CDR2 SASEGT. V lost 6 bases and J 2 bases, leaving 17 bases between the germline ends. The CDR3 loop reads CASRRRGGMTYEQYF. DNA for the CDR3: TGTGCCAGCAGACGAAGAGGCGGGATGACCTACGAGCAGTACTTC.

This clonotype was observed a few times. V and J are TRBV6-1 and TRBJ2-5; 13 bases agree with TRBD2. Trimming cost V 7 bases and J 4 bases; bases outside gene matches: 6. CDR1 and CDR2 from the germline V gene are MNHNS and SASEGT. CDR3 length: 15 amino acids. DNA of the CDR3: TGTGCCAGCACCCCAGGGACTAGCGGGACAGAGACCCAGTACTTC. The encoded protein is CASTPGTSGTETQYF.

This clonotype appeared a few times. CDR3 nucleotides: TGTGCCAGCCATCTGGGGAAGTTGAACACTGAAGCTTTCTTT. Translated, it gives CASHLGKLNTEAFF. J is TRBJ1-1 and V is TRBV5-5; D gene unclear. Trimming shortened V by 7 bases and J by 0 bases, and 13 bases separated the two germline ends. The CDR3 extends over 14 amino acids. Germline CDR1 and CDR2: SGHKS and YYEKEE (reference sequence).

This chain joins TRBV25-1 and TRBJ2-1; TRBD2 is a possible D gene (6 bases). The CDR3 has 14 amino acids. The germline CDR1 and CDR2 sequences are MGHDK and SYGVNS. Trimming removed 8 bases from V and 5 bases from J, with 16 bases in between. The CDR3 loop is CASGAGLFNNEQFF. CDR3 in DNA: TGTGCCAGCGGGGCGGGACTGTTTAACAATGAGCAGTTCTTC.

This sequence joins TRBV29-1 and TRBJ2-3, with 7 positions matching TRBD2. The V and J ends lost 0 bases and 3 bases, in that order; junction bases with no gene match: 12. From germline, CDR1 is SQVTM and CDR2 ANQGSEA. This CDR3 comprises 17 residues. This CDR3 is CSVEDRTAQAGTDTQYF. Here the CDR3 DNA reads TGCAGCGTTGAAGATCGTACAGCCCAAGCGGGAACAGATACGCAGTATTTT.

This rearrangement joins TRBV20-1 to TRBJ1-2; 8 nucleotides align to TRBD1. CDR3 length: 14 residues. Germline CDR1 is DFQATT and CDR2 is SNEGSKA (reference sequence). Losses at the gene ends were 6 bases for V and 5 bases for J; bases not matched to a gene: 11. The CDR3: CSATLEQGGYGYTF. The CDR3 DNA reads as TGCAGTGCGACCCTCGAACAGGGGGGATATGGCTACACCTTC.